These 30 T cell receptor beta chains were sequenced from one sample in a study of T cell repertoires in cytomegalovirus infection. TCRdb processed the reads anew with MiXCR; each CDR3 protein has one entry. The table has around 200,000 distinct CDR3 sequences, approximately 40% seen once. Their antigen targets remain unknown. The specimen was CD8+ T cells from cultured PBMCs, collected from culture after CMV antigen stimulation. The origin of the receptors is a human donor in good health (CMV status not recorded). Some clones in this sample may be carry-over from other donors' samples.

The chain has TRBV27 and TRBJ2-7; no firm D call. The V gene's germline CDR1 is MNHEY and CDR2 SMNVEV (reference sequence). The CDR3 has 13 residues. V gave up 2 bases and J gave up 2 bases, with 7 bases separating them. The CDR3 spells CASSLTVTYEQYF. CDR3 in DNA: TGTGCCAGCAGTTTAACAGTAACCTACGAGCAGTACTTC.

The gene calls are TRBV7-9 and TRBJ2-7; D might be TRBD2 (5 bases). Germline V lookup: CDR1 SEHNR, CDR2 FQNEAQ (reference sequence). V was pared by 5 bases and J by 3 bases, with 14 bases between. The CDR3 runs 14 residues. The CDR3 DNA is TGTGCCAGCAGCATTAGCGACGGTTTCTACGAGCAGTACTTC. It translates to CASSISDGFYEQYF.

This rearrangement joins TRBV7-3 to TRBJ2-3; D is perhaps TRBD1 (6 bases). Germline CDR1 is SGHTA and CDR2 is FQGTGA. There are 17 residues in the CDR3. Between the trimmed V and J ends, which lost 0 bases and 6 bases, there was a span of 19 bases. The CDR3 spells CASSLTPWDTRSDTQYF. In DNA form, the CDR3 reads TGTGCCAGCAGCTTAACTCCCTGGGACACCCGGAGTGATACGCAGTATTTT.

The chain is built from TRBV19 and TRBJ2-5; 8 bases line up with TRBD1. V lost 5 bases to trimming and J lost 5 bases; unmatched junction nucleotides: 10. The CDR3 has 15 amino acids. Germline lookup yields CDR1 LNHDA and CDR2 SQIVND (reference sequence). The CDR3: CASSPGAGGRETQYF. The CDR3 bases are TGTGCCAGTAGTCCAGGAGCAGGGGGCAGGGAGACCCAGTACTTC.

The genes are TRBV28 and TRBJ2-7; no definite D call. This CDR3 spans 16 amino acids. V lost 6 bases and J 1 base, leaving 19 bases between the germline ends. Germline loops: CDR1 MDHEN, CDR2 SYDVKM. CDR3 loop: CASSLEPPVTSYEQYF. In DNA form, the CDR3 reads TGTGCCAGCAGCCTAGAACCCCCGGTTACTTCCTACGAGCAGTACTTC.

This clonotype was seen once. This sequence joins TRBV27 and TRBJ2-7; 13 bases line up with TRBD2. In germline, CDR1 is MNHEY, CDR2 SMNVEV (reference sequence). V lost 3 bases to trimming and J lost 3 bases; unmatched junction nucleotides: 5. The CDR3 is made up of 16 amino acids. Here the CDR3 DNA reads TGTGCCAGCAGTTTGACTAGCGGGAGGTTAAACTACGAGCAGTACTTC. Translation gives CASSLTSGRLNYEQYF.

The chain employs TRBV4-2 and TRBJ2-5; D unclear. Trimming pared 0 bases from V and 4 bases from J, leaving 6 bases between. The CDR3 has 13 residues. CDR1 and CDR2 (germline): LGHNA, YNFKEQ. Here the CDR3 reads CASSQDLTETQYF. The CDR3 DNA is TGTGCCAGCAGCCAAGATCTCACAGAGACCCAGTACTTC.

This clonotype was seen a handful of times. V usage is TRBV5-1 and J usage is TRBJ2-1, with D possibly matching TRBD2 (6 bases). CDR1 SGHRS and CDR2 YFSETQ come from the germline V gene. This CDR3 region has 15 residues. Between the trimmed V and J ends, which lost 4 bases and 8 bases, there was a span of 19 bases. The CDR3 loop reads CASSVRTTIRDEQFF. In DNA, the CDR3 is TGCGCCAGCAGCGTTAGGACTACGATACGCGATGAGCAGTTCTTC.

J is TRBJ2-4 and V is TRBV19; D unresolved. Germline V gene lookup returns CDR1 LNHDA and CDR2 SQIVND (reference sequence). V was trimmed by 1 base and J by 1 base, leaving 11 bases between them. This CDR3 is 16 amino acids long. CDR3 sequence reads: CASSIVLIGAKNIQYF. The CDR3 DNA reads as TGTGCCAGTAGTATAGTTCTCATAGGGGCCAAAAACATTCAGTACTTC.

The chain is built from TRBV7-9 and TRBJ2-2; 7 positions agree with TRBD1. Germline lookup yields CDR1 SEHNR and CDR2 FQNEAQ (reference sequence). The V and J ends lost 7 bases and 7 bases, in that order; junction bases with no gene match: 12. The CDR3 has 15 residues. This CDR3 is CASNNQGEVIGELFF. The CDR3 DNA is TGTGCCAGCAACAATCAGGGGGAAGTGATCGGGGAGCTGTTTTTT.

The genes are TRBV7-3 and TRBJ2-3; 10 nucleotides match TRBD2. CDR3 length: 15 residues. Germline V gene sequence: CDR1 SGHTA, CDR2 FQGTGA. J gave up 4 bases and V 5 bases, and 6 bases lay outside the gene matches. The CDR3 sequence is CASSRSGGASDTQYF. DNA for the CDR3: TGTGCCAGCAGCCGCAGCGGGGGGGCCTCAGATACGCAGTATTTT.

The rearrangement uses TRBV20-1 and TRBJ2-4; a weak D match, TRBD1 (6 bases). Trimming left V 5 bases short and J 4 bases short, with 12 bases between. CDR3 length: 13 amino acids. Germline lookup yields CDR1 DFQATT and CDR2 SNEGSKA (reference sequence). The CDR3 DNA reads as TGCAGTGCTGTTTGGGGGCCAAAAAACATTCAGTACTTC. Protein product: CSAVWGPKNIQYF.

The chain employs TRBV7-3 and TRBJ2-7; D assignment may be TRBD1 or TRBD2 (5 bases each). The V gene's germline CDR1 is SGHTA and CDR2 FQGTGA. This CDR3 has 13 residues. Deletions cut 6 bases from V and 6 bases from J, with 15 bases between. Here the CDR3 DNA reads TGTGCCAGCAGGAGCGGACAAGGCGGCGAGCAGTACTTC. Translation: CASRSGQGGEQYF.

The V gene is TRBV25-1, the J gene TRBJ2-3; D remains ambiguous. CDR1 and CDR2 (germline): MGHDK, SYGVNS. CDR3 length equals 13 residues. Trimming shortened V by 9 bases and J by 1 base, and 11 bases separated the two germline ends. CDR3 nucleotide sequence: TGTGCCAGTATAAGCGCTGGCACAGATACGCAGTATTTT. It encodes CASISAGTDTQYF.

The rearrangement uses TRBV9 and TRBJ2-7; possibly TRBD1 for D (5 bases). Germline lookup yields CDR1 SGDLS and CDR2 YYNGEE. This CDR3 is built from 15 residues. Between the trimmed V and J ends, which lost 4 bases and 5 bases, there was a span of 19 bases. CDR3 DNA: TGTGCCAGCAGCCTCCCCCCATCAGGGTTAAACGAGCAGTACTTC. Translating it yields CASSLPPSGLNEQYF.

There are a few counts of this clonotype. The rearrangement uses TRBV7-2 and TRBJ2-1; D remains ambiguous. This CDR3 has 11 amino acids. CDR1 is SGHTA and CDR2 is FQGNSA in the germline V gene. V lost 5 bases, J lost 6 bases, and 5 bases lay in between. This CDR3 is CASSMTNEQFF. CDR3 sequence (DNA): TGTGCCAGCAGCATGACCAATGAGCAGTTCTTC.

This clonotype was recorded a few times. The chain couples TRBV4-1 to TRBJ2-3; tentatively, D is TRBD1 (6 bases). Germline CDR1 is MGHRA and CDR2 is YSYEKL. The V end lost 0 bases, the J end lost 5 bases, and 15 bases lay between the germline ends. The CDR3 extends over 16 amino acids. The DNA for the CDR3 is TGCGCCAGCAGCCAAGATCGAGGGGGACCGGGAGATACGCAGTATTTT. This gives the protein CASSQDRGGPGDTQYF.

The rearrangement links TRBV27 to TRBJ1-1; no reliable D call. The CDR3 runs 13 residues. Germline CDR1 and CDR2: MNHEY and SMNVEV (reference sequence). The V end lost 6 bases, the J end lost 2 bases, and 10 bases lay between the germline ends. Written as DNA, the CDR3 is TGTGCCAGCAGCTACAATGGAAACACTGAAGCTTTCTTT. Translated, it gives CASSYNGNTEAFF.

This clonotype was detected ten times or more. DNA of the CDR3: TGTGCCAGCAGCATACAGGGCCCCTCTCCCGAGCAGTACTTC. It is translated as CASSIQGPSPEQYF. The V and J genes are TRBV7-2 and TRBJ2-7; a weak D match, TRBD1 (6 bases). Germline V gene sequence: CDR1 SGHTA, CDR2 FQGNSA. There are 14 residues in the CDR3. The V end was cut by 5 bases, the J end by 6 bases, with 17 bases between.

The rearrangement links TRBV12-3 or TRBV12-4 to TRBJ2-1, with 8 bases that match TRBD2. Trimming removed 5 bases from V and 0 bases from J; junction bases left unmatched: 6. CDR3 size: 16 residues. CDR3 sequence (DNA): TGTGCCAGCAGTCTAAGGACTAGCCGCTCCTACAATGAGCAGTTCTTC. This encodes CASSLRTSRSYNEQFF.

The chain's CDR3 is CASSSEQGAHNEQFF. CDR3 bases: TGTGCCAGCAGCTCAGAACAGGGGGCTCACAATGAGCAGTTCTTC. The rearrangement uses TRBV7-8 and TRBJ2-1; 9 nucleotides align to TRBD1. Germline V gives CDR1 SGHVS, CDR2 FQNEAQ. V lost 4 bases, J lost 5 bases, and 6 bases stayed unmatched. The CDR3 loop spans 15 amino acids.

This clonotype was seen ten or more times. This chain connects TRBV7-8 to TRBJ1-3; D may be TRBD1 (6 bases). Trimming removed 5 bases from V and 0 bases from J, with 17 bases in between. Germline V gives CDR1 SGHVS, CDR2 FQNEAQ. This CDR3 comprises 17 residues. The CDR3 loop is CASSIYRVPPSGNTIYF. CDR3 in DNA: TGTGCCAGCAGCATATACAGGGTCCCCCCCTCTGGAAACACCATATATTTT.

This chain connects TRBV2 to TRBJ1-1; a possible D gene is TRBD1 (6 bases). The CDR3 extends over 12 amino acids. The germline V gene has CDR1 SNHLY and CDR2 FYNNEI. With 11 bases removed from V and 0 bases from J, the gap between germline ends came to 10 bases. The CDR3 sequence is CARDTMNTEAFF. CDR3 bases: TGTGCCCGGGACACTATGAACACTGAAGCTTTCTTT. Complete variable domain (other parts from reference TRBV2 and TRBJ1-1): EPEVTQTPSHQVTQMGQEVILRCVPISNHLYFYWYRQILGQKVEFLVSFYNNEISEKSEIFDDQFSVERPDGSNFTLKIRSTKLEDSAMYFCARDTMNTEAFFGQGTRLTVV.

The table lists this clonotype with a few counts. This chain connects TRBV7-6 to TRBJ1-1; D unresolved. The germline V gene has CDR1 SGHVS and CDR2 FNYEAQ. The CDR3 loop spans 12 amino acids. V was cut by 8 bases and J by 2 bases, with 9 bases left in between. CDR3 sequence (DNA): TGTGCCAGCGGGAGGATCAACACTGAAGCTTTCTTT. Its protein product is CASGRINTEAFF.

The chain recombines TRBV4-2 with TRBJ1-5, with a tentative D call TRBD1 (6 bases). This CDR3 has 16 residues. V was cut by 1 base and J by 6 bases, with 16 bases left in between. CDR1 LGHNA and CDR2 YNFKEQ come from the germline V gene. The CDR3 DNA follows: TGTGCCAGCAGCCAAGCCTGGCGGGGGGCGGTTCAGCCCCAGCATTTT. Protein product: CASSQAWRGAVQPQHF.

The V and J genes are TRBV7-9 and TRBJ2-1, with D perhaps being TRBD1 or TRBD2 (5 bases each). This CDR3 is 15 amino acids long. The germline V gene has CDR1 SEHNR and CDR2 FQNEAQ (reference sequence). V gave up 3 bases and J gave up 8 bases, with 17 bases separating them. The CDR3, as DNA: TGTGCCAGCAGCTTTGAGGGGTTTCGTTGGGATGAGCAGTTCTTC. Its protein product is CASSFEGFRWDEQFF.

The chain employs TRBV19 and TRBJ2-4, with 10 bases fitting TRBD1. This CDR3 contains 15 residues. Germline V gene lookup returns CDR1 LNHDA and CDR2 SQIVND (reference sequence). V dropped 4 bases and J dropped 7; count of bases not matched to a gene: 7. CDR3 loop: CASSKIRDRGNIQYF. As DNA, the CDR3 is TGTGCCAGTAGTAAAATCCGGGACAGGGGTAACATTCAGTACTTC.

The V and J genes are TRBV2 and TRBJ2-7; D is unresolved. Germline V gives CDR1 SNHLY, CDR2 FYNNEI. The germline V and J ends were trimmed by 7 bases and 0 bases, with 13 bases remaining between them. This CDR3 comprises 14 residues. CDR3 nucleotides: TGTGCCAGCAATGGCGGTTCAATCTCCTACGAGCAGTACTTC. It is translated as CASNGGSISYEQYF. Full variable domain (missing parts from reference TRBV2 and TRBJ2-7): EPEVTQTPSHQVTQMGQEVILRCVPISNHLYFYWYRQILGQKVEFLVSFYNNEISEKSEIFDDQFSVERPDGSNFTLKIRSTKLEDSAMYFCASNGGSISYEQYFGPGTRLTVT.

The chain joins TRBV6-6 to TRBJ1-6; no clear D. The germline V gene encodes CDR1 MNHNY and CDR2 SVGAGI (reference sequence). The CDR3 runs to 15 residues. V lost 4 bases and J lost 0, with 7 bases in between. The CDR3 is CASSSGSSYNSPLHF. The DNA of the CDR3 is TGTGCCAGCAGTTCGGGGAGCTCCTATAATTCACCCCTCCACTTT.

This clonotype was found a few times. J is TRBJ2-5 and V is TRBV27, with D unclear. V was trimmed by 5 bases and J by 5 bases, leaving 15 bases between them. The germline V gene has CDR1 MNHEY and CDR2 SMNVEV (reference sequence). The CDR3 has 14 residues. DNA of the CDR3: TGTGCCAGCAGTCCCTTATCTATCCAGGAGACCCAGTACTTC. Amino acids: CASSPLSIQETQYF.